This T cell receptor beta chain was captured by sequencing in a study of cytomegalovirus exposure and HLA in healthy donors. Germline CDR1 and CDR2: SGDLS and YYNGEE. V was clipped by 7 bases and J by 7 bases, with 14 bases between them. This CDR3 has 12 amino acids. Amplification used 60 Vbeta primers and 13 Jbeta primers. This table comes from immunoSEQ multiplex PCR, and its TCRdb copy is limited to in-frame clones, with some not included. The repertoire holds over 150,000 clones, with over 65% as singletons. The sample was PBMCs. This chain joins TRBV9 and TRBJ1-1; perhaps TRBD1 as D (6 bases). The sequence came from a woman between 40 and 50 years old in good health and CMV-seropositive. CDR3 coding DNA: TGTGCCAGCGGGAGGGGGGGCAGTGAAGCTTTCTTT. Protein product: CASGRGGSEAFF.